The source of this T cell receptor (beta chain) is a study of regulatory T cells in long-lasting Graves disease. Overall study: Duration of antithyroid drug therapy among newly diagnosed Graves' patients was under 3 months. Study-wide results and limits: Thyroid tissue was not sampled; only peripheral blood was.

The CDR3 spans 16 residues. V shed 3 bases and J 5 bases; nucleotides not matched to a gene: 11. Germline loops: CDR1 SGHVS, CDR2 FQNEAQ. Time point described: newly diagnosed GD, antithyroid drugs for less than 3 months. TCR sequences were obtained from RNA taken from PBMCs. Combining iRepertoire HTBI primers with Arm-PCR of CDR3 regions, the authors built TCR beta libraries. TCRdb itself ran the multiplex PCR reads through MiXCR, one entry per CDR3 protein. The top ten hold approximately 7.8% of the sample, which has fewer than 450,000 distinct CDR3 sequences, approximately 16% seen once. This clonotype was seen many times. Antigen: not known. These data were likewise used in another study, on T cells in Graves' hyperthyroidism and ophthalmopathy. That report adds: Patients aged 18 to 65 had newly diagnosed hyperthyroidism lasting under 2 months.

Sample: peripheral blood mononuclear cells (PBMCs), taken at new diagnosis, from a patient treated with antithyroid drugs. V is TRBV7-8 and J is TRBJ2-5; 8 nucleotides line up with TRBD2. This sequence was found in a woman between 40 and 55 years old with Graves disease. CDR3: CASSFSGKGPWETQYF. In DNA form, the CDR3 reads TGTGCCAGCAGCTTTAGCGGGAAGGGGCCATGGGAGACCCAGTACTTC.